Listed here is a single T cell receptor (beta chain). The antigen is not known. The data belong to a study of cytomegalovirus exposure and HLA in healthy donors. It was with 60 Vbeta and 13 Jbeta primers that the PCR ran. Sequencing was performed with immunoSEQ multiplex PCR; in TCRdb, only in-frame clones are kept and a portion is missing. This sample carries 200,000 to 250,000 clones, approximately 78% of them seen once, and the ten largest clones take approximately 2.8%. Despite likely unrecorded immune exposures, the donors were nominally healthy at the time of sampling. Overall study results and limits: CMV serostatus alone was available as immune exposure information.

Input material: PBMCs. The TCR sequence derives from a man younger than 45 in good health and CMV-seronegative.

The CDR3 DNA reads as TGTGCCAGCAGCTCCCCTAGCGGCGGACTCCAAGAGACCCAGTACTTC. The encoded protein is CASSSPSGGLQETQYF. This chain uses TRBV9 with TRBJ2-5, with 7 nucleotides matching TRBD2. The germline V gene encodes CDR1 SGDLS and CDR2 YYNGEE. With V trimmed by 4 bases and J by 1 base, 10 bases remained unmatched. There are 16 residues in the CDR3.